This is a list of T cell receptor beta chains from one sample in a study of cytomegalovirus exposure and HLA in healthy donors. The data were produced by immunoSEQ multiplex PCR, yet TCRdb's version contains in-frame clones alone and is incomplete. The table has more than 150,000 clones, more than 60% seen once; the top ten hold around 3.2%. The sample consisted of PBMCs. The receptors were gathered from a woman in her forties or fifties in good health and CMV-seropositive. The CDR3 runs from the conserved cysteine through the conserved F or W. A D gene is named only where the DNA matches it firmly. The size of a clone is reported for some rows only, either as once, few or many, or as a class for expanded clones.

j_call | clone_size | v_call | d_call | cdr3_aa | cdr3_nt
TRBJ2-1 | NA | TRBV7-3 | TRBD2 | CASSPQGTRGDEQFF | TGTGCCAGCAGTCCCCAGGGGACTAGGGGGGATGAGCAGTTCTTC
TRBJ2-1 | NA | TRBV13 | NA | CASSLGASSYNEQFF | TGTGCCAGCAGCTTAGGCGCCAGCTCCTACAATGAGCAGTTCTTC
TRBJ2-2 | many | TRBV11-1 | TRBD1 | CASSSPTGGTGELFF | TGTGCCAGCAGCTCCCCCACAGGGGGCACCGGGGAGCTGTTTTTT
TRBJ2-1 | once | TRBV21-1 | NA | CASSSEVRYNEQFF | TGTGCCAGCAGCAGTGAGGTGAGGTACAATGAGCAGTTCTTC
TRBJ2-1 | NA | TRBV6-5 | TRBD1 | CASSFGQDQFYNEQFF | TGTGCCAGCAGTTTCGGACAGGATCAATTTTACAATGAGCAGTTCTTC
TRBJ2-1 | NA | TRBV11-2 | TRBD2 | CASSWGASGGAGAYNEQFF | TGTGCCAGCAGCTGGGGGGCTAGCGGGGGGGCTGGGGCCTACAATGAGCAGTTCTTC
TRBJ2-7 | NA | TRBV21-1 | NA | CASKGSKRGGLQSSYEQYF | TGTGCCAGCAAAGGGTCAAAAAGGGGGGGCCTACAAAGCTCCTACGAGCAGTACTTC
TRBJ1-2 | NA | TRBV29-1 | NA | CSVGSRGYGYTF | TGCAGCGTTGGAAGTAGGGGCTATGGCTACACCTTC
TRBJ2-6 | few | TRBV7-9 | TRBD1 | CASTTPGQESLGANVLTF | TGTGCCAGCACCACACCGGGACAGGAATCTCTAGGGGCCAACGTCCTGACTTTC
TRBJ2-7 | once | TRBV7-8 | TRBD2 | CASSFGRGEQYF | TGTGCCAGCAGCTTCGGGCGGGGGGAGCAGTACTTC
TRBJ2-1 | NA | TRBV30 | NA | CARSRSSYNEQFF | TGTGCCCGAAGTAGGAGCTCCTACAATGAGCAGTTCTTC
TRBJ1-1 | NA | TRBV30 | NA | CAWRGAGTEAFF | TGTGCCTGGAGAGGGGCAGGCACTGAAGCTTTCTTT
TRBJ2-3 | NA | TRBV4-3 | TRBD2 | CASSQLLAGALTDTQYF | TGCGCCAGCAGCCAACTACTAGCGGGGGCCCTCACAGATACGCAGTATTTT
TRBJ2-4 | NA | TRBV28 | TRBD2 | CASSRTSGRAVKNIQYF | TGTGCCAGCAGTCGAACTAGCGGGAGGGCTGTCAAAAACATTCAGTACTTC
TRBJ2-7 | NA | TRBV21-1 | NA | CASSWSGTGSDEQYF | TGTGCCAGCAGCTGGAGTGGGACAGGGTCCGACGAGCAGTACTTC
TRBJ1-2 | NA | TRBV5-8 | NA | CASRFSPGAAAYGYTF | TGTGCCAGCAGGTTTTCTCCAGGGGCCGCCGCTTATGGCTACACCTTC
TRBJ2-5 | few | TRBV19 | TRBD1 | CASSMGQYQYQETQYF | TGTGCCAGTAGTATGGGACAGTACCAGTACCAAGAGACCCAGTACTTC
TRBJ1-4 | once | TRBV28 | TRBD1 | CASSPTGYRREKLFF | TGTGCCAGCAGTCCGACAGGGTACCGGCGGGAAAAACTGTTTTTT
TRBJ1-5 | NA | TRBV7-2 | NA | CASSLGERFPQHF | TGTGCCAGCAGCTTAGGGGAGCGTTTTCCCCAGCATTTT
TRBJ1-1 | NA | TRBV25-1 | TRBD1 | CASTPGQGWNTEAFF | TGTGCCAGCACCCCGGGACAGGGGTGGAACACTGAAGCTTTCTTT
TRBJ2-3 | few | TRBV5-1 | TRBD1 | CASSLQGASPSTDTQYF | TGCGCCAGCAGCTTGCAGGGGGCGTCCCCTAGCACAGATACGCAGTATTTT
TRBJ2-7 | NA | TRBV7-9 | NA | CASSAGQQYYEQYF | TGTGCCAGCAGCGCGGGACAGCAATATTACGAGCAGTACTTC
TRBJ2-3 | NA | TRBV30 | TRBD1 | CAWDKTGTRTDTQYF | TGTGCCTGGGACAAGACAGGGACCCGCACAGATACGCAGTATTTT
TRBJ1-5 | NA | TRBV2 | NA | CASRGQNNQPQHF | TGTGCCAGCAGAGGACAGAATAATCAGCCCCAGCATTTT
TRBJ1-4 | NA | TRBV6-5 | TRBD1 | CASSYGTENEKLFF | TGTGCCAGCAGTTATGGGACAGAGAATGAAAAACTGTTTTTT
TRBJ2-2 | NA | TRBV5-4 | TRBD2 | CASSLSLAVGTGELFF | TGTGCCAGCAGCTTATCACTAGCGGTTGGGACCGGGGAGCTGTTTTTT
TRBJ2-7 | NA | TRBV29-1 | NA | CSVGSYEQYF | TGCAGCGTTGGTAGCTACGAGCAGTACTTC
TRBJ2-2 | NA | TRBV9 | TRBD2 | CASSVEAGTSGRAGELFF | TGTGCCAGCAGCGTAGAGGCTGGGACTAGCGGGAGGGCCGGGGAGCTGTTTTTT
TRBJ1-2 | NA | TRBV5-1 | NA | CASSFSSSNYGYTF | TGCGCCAGCAGCTTTTCGTCCTCTAACTATGGCTACACCTTC
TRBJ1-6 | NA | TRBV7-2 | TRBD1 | CASSPRQGRDSPLHF | TGTGCCAGCAGCCCGAGACAGGGCAGGGATTCACCCCTCCACTTT
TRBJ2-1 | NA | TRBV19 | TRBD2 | CATKGLAGGSYNEQFF | TGTGCCACCAAGGGACTAGCGGGAGGCTCCTACAATGAGCAGTTCTTC
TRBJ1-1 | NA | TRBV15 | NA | CATSRGGGNTEAFF | TGTGCCACCAGCAGAGGGGGCGGGAACACTGAAGCTTTCTTT
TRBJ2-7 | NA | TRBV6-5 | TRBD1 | CASSRDRDSFEQYF | TGTGCCAGCAGTCGCGACAGGGATAGTTTCGAGCAGTACTTC
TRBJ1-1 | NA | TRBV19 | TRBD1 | CAAQRGTGEVLF | TGTGCCGCCCAGCGCGGGACAGGGGAAGTTCTCTTT
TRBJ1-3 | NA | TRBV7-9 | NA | CASSLTRQAGNTIYF | TGTGCCAGCTCCTTGACCAGGCAAGCTGGAAACACCATATATTTT
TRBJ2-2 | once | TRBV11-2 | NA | CASSHFSGNTGELFF | TGTGCCAGCAGCCATTTTAGCGGGAACACCGGGGAGCTGTTTTTT
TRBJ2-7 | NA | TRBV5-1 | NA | CASSLDGQGYEQYF | TGCGCCAGCAGCTTGGACGGGCAGGGCTACGAGCAGTACTTC
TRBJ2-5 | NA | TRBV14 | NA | CASSRQIKETQYF | TGTGCCAGCAGCCGACAGATCAAGGAGACCCAGTACTTC
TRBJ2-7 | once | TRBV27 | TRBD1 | CASSRVQGAPYEQYF | TGTGCCAGCAGCCGAGTACAGGGGGCACCCTACGAGCAGTACTTC
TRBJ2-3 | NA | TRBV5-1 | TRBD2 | CASSRLTSGSSADTQYF | TGCGCCAGCAGCCGACTGACTAGCGGGAGTTCGGCAGATACGCAGTATTTT
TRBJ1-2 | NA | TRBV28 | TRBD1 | CASKDRGFYGYTF | TGTGCCAGCAAGGACAGGGGGTTCTATGGCTACACCTTC
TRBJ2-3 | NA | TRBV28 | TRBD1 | CASYRGYSTDTQYF | TGTGCCAGTTACAGGGGCTATAGCACAGATACGCAGTATTTT
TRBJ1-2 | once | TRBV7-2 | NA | CASSRGPEGGYTF | TGTGCCAGCAGCCGAGGACCCGAGGGAGGCTACACCTTC
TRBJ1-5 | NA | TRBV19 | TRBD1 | CASSLSGQGQGQPQHF | TGTGCCAGTAGCCTCTCCGGACAGGGACAGGGCCAGCCCCAGCATTTT
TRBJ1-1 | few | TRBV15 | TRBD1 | CATSRIRGQPEAFF | TGTGCCACCAGCAGAATAAGGGGACAGCCTGAAGCTTTCTTT
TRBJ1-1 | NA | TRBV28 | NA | CASSQGGPTNTEAFF | TGTGCCAGCAGTCAAGGGGGACCCACGAACACTGAAGCTTTCTTT
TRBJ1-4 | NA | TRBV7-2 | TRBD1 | CASSFQGGTNEKLFF | TGTGCCAGCAGCTTCCAGGGGGGAACTAATGAAAAACTGTTTTTT
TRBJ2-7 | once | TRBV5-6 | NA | CASSFRGPSSYEQYF | TGTGCCAGCAGCTTCAGAGGGCCCAGCTCCTACGAGCAGTACTTC
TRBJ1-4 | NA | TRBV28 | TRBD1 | CASSSSGQGNEKLFF | TGTGCCAGCAGTTCCTCGGGACAGGGTAACGAAAAACTGTTTTTT
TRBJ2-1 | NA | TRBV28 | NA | CASTPSPRAYNEQFF | TGTGCCAGCACCCCTTCCCCCAGGGCCTACAATGAGCAGTTCTTC
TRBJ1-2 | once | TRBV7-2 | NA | CASSLGVRGAPSYGYTF | TGTGCCAGCAGCTTAGGTGTACGGGGGGCCCCCAGCTATGGCTACACCTTC